This T cell receptor (beta chain) was retrieved from a study of OX40 agonist ivuxolimab in advanced cancers. In the study overall: Past anti-PD-1, anti-PD-L1 or anti-CTLA-4 therapy was accepted, and 40% to 45% had received some. Study-level points and caveats: At 0.1 to 3.0 mg/kg, clonal expansion of CD4+ and CD8+ blood T cells had occurred by week 6. Those patients achieving a partial response at 0.1-3.0 mg/kg showed among the lowest clonal expansion.

About this clone itself: Its matching antigen is unknown.

Sequencing was performed with immunoSEQ multiplex PCR; in TCRdb, only in-frame clones are kept and a portion is missing. Of tens of thousands of clones listed, approximately 84% are singletons. The CDR3 covers 15 residues. Germline V lookup: CDR1 MDHEN, CDR2 SYDVKM. V shed 5 bases and J 2 bases; nucleotides not matched to a gene: 3. The source was CD4+ or CD8+ T cells sorted from blood, collected in a trial of the OX40 agonist ivuxolimab. This rearrangement joins TRBV28 to TRBJ2-7, with TRBD2 matching 13 bases. The receptor was isolated from an adult with an advanced solid tumor such as melanoma, head and neck, liver or kidney cancer. The CDR3 loop is CASSTSGREAYEQYF. CDR3 in DNA: TGTGCCAGCAGTACTAGCGGGAGGGAAGCCTACGAGCAGTACTTC.